The 22 T cell receptor beta chains below come from one sample, sequenced in a study of shared clonotypes between healthy human individuals (TCRdb year 2020). Library prep was done by the immunoSEQ multiplex PCR assay. TCRdb stores this immuneACCESS table with in-frame sequences only. Part of the clones is absent; in the studies checked, under half of the shortfall reflects unresolved V genes, and no reason is known for the rest. The sample contains just over 2,000,000 clones, roughly 94% of them found a single time. 0.9% to 1.4% of the sample is in the top ten clones. CD8 naive samples were CD45RO-negative cells positively selected for CCR7, giving a CD45RA+CCR7+ population that excluded TemRA cells. The sample comprised naive CD8+ T cells sorted from blood. According to the study, the label for this sample's cell subset or site signals: CD45RA+CCR7+. These TCRs come from a man aged 18 to 35 in good health.

In the case of this clone: Distinct nucleotide sequences in the sample also encode this CDR3. This sequence joins TRBV27 and TRBJ1-5; possible D gene TRBD1, 5 bases. Germline CDR1 is MNHEY and CDR2 is SMNVEV (reference sequence). The V and J ends lost 2 bases and 0 bases respectively, with 8 bases between them. This CDR3 has 15 residues. The DNA for the CDR3 is TGTGCCAGCAGTTTAGACAGAAATAGCAATCAGCCCCAGCATTTT. Translating it yields CASSLDRNSNQPQHF.

The chain couples TRBV5-1 to TRBJ1-1; D perhaps matches TRBD1 (6 bases). V lost 0 bases to trimming and J lost 5 bases, with 14 bases between them. The V gene's germline CDR1 is SGHRS and CDR2 YFSETQ. The CDR3 consists of 15 residues. The CDR3 protein is CASSLGGTPKTEAFF. The CDR3 DNA reads TGCGCCAGCAGCTTGGGGGGGACACCGAAAACTGAAGCTTTCTTT.

This clone was seen more than once but under ten times. This rearrangement joins TRBV2 to TRBJ1-1, with no clear D. Trimming stripped 7 bases from V and 6 bases from J, with 12 bases between. Germline CDR1 and CDR2: SNHLY and FYNNEI. CDR3 size: 12 residues. The CDR3, as DNA: TGTGCCAGCACTCCCGGCGAGCCTGAAGCTTTCTTT. This codes for CASTPGEPEAFF.

The chain has TRBV28 and TRBJ2-3, with 9 bases identical to TRBD2. V dropped 6 bases and J dropped 5; count of bases not matched to a gene: 9. The CDR3 runs 15 residues. The germline CDR1 and CDR2 sequences are MDHEN and SYDVKM. For the CDR3, the DNA is TGTGCCAGCAGCCCCATAGCGGGGGCAGTAGATACGCAGTATTTT. The encoded protein is CASSPIAGAVDTQYF. The full variable domain, completed using reference TRBV28 and TRBJ2-3, is DVKVTQSSRYLVKRTGEKVFLECVQDMDHENMFWYRQDPGLGLRLIYFSYDVKMKEKGDIPEGYSVSREKKERFSLILESASTNQTSMYLCASSPIAGAVDTQYFGPGTRLTVL.

The sample holds one count of this clone. The J gene is TRBJ2-1, the V gene TRBV7-9; 10 positions match TRBD1. CDR3 length equals 13 residues. V dropped 5 bases and J dropped 9; count of bases not matched to a gene: 4. In germline, CDR1 is SEHNR, CDR2 FQNEAQ (reference sequence). DNA of the CDR3: TGTGCCAGCAGCGGGGACAGGGGCGGTGAGCAGTTCTTC. Its translation is CASSGDRGGEQFF.

The chain links TRBV6-5 to TRBJ1-2, with 7 bases identical to TRBD1. V was pared by 2 bases and J by 7 bases, with 4 bases of the junction left unmatched. The V gene's germline CDR1 is MNHEY and CDR2 SVGAGI. The CDR3 consists of 13 residues. CDR3 sequence reads: CASSYRQGGGYTF. The CDR3, as DNA: TGTGCCAGCAGTTACCGACAGGGTGGTGGCTACACCTTC.

CDR3 DNA: TGTGCCAGCAGCCTATCGACTAGCGGTTTTTACAATGAGCAGTTCTTC. Translated, it gives CASSLSTSGFYNEQFF. This sequence joins TRBV7-9 and TRBJ2-1, with TRBD2 matching over 9 bases. This CDR3 is 16 amino acids long. CDR1 and CDR2 from the germline V gene are SEHNR and FQNEAQ (reference sequence). V lost 5 bases and J lost 4; bases outside the gene matches: 9.

This sequence joins TRBV6-5 and TRBJ2-5; D might be TRBD1 or TRBD2, each matching 5 bases. The CDR3 runs to 15 residues. V lost 7 bases and J 3 bases, leaving 18 bases between the germline ends. Germline V gene lookup returns CDR1 MNHEY and CDR2 SVGAGI. The CDR3 coding sequence is TGTGCCAGCAATACCTTTGGGGGTATTGAAGAGACCCAGTACTTC. Its translation: CASNTFGGIEETQYF.

V and J are TRBV5-4 and TRBJ1-1; D possibly corresponds to TRBD1 (5 bases). V shed 3 bases and J shed 3 bases, with 15 bases lying between them. Germline V CDR1 and CDR2: SGHNT, YYREEE (reference sequence). The CDR3 loop spans 15 amino acids. The CDR3 DNA sequence: TGTGCCAGCAGCTCCCCTACCCTGGGGGACACTGAAGCTTTCTTT. Its protein is CASSSPTLGDTEAFF. The full variable domain, its missing parts supplied by reference TRBV5-4 and TRBJ1-1, is ETGVTQSPTHLIKTRGQQVTLRCSSQSGHNTVSWYQQALGQGPQFIFQYYREEENGRGNFPPRFSGLQFPNYSSELNVNALELDDSALYLCASSSPTLGDTEAFFGQGTRLTVV.

Comment on this clone: Other DNA variants within this sample encode the same CDR3. The rearrangement uses TRBV9 and TRBJ2-3; 7 nucleotides align to TRBD2. Per the germline V gene, CDR1 is SGDLS and CDR2 is YYNGEE. CDR3 size: 15 residues. V was pared by 2 bases and J by 3 bases, with 6 bases of the junction left unmatched. CDR3 protein: CASSVGASGTDTQYF. CDR3 bases: TGTGCCAGCAGCGTCGGGGCTAGCGGAACAGATACGCAGTATTTT.

In its sample, this clone was seen once. V gene TRBV7-9 combines with J gene TRBJ2-2; unclear D gene. The CDR3 has 18 amino acids. Germline-derived CDR1 and CDR2 are SEHNR and FQNEAQ (reference sequence). Trimming took 4 bases from V and 0 from J, leaving 18 bases between them. Written as DNA, the CDR3 is TGTGCCAGCAGCTCTCCGTTGGCTTATTGGGCGAACACCGGGGAGCTGTTTTTT. This gives the protein CASSSPLAYWANTGELFF. The full variable domain, with the rest looked up from reference TRBV7-9 and TRBJ2-2, is DTGVSQNPRHKITKRGQNVTFRCDPISEHNRLYWYRQTLGQGPEFLTYFQNEAQLEKSRLLSDRFSAERPKGSFSTLEIQRTEQGDSAMYLCASSSPLAYWANTGELFFGEGSRLTVL.

Remarks on this clone: The junction shows a germline mismatch at one end, possibly a read error. The chain links TRBV2 to TRBJ1-5; D remains unclear. The CDR3 loop spans 13 amino acids. CDR1 is SNHLY, CDR2 FYNNEI, per germline. CDR3 coding DNA: TGTGCCAGCAAGGTGGATAGCAATCAGCCCCAGCACTTT. Translated, it gives CASKVDSNQPQHF.

This chain connects TRBV6-1 to TRBJ2-3; D is uncertain. V dropped 7 bases and J dropped 6 bases, with 11 bases sitting between them. The CDR3 has 12 amino acids. Looked up from germline, CDR1 is MNHNS and CDR2 is SASEGT. The DNA of the CDR3 is TGTGCCAGCATCGCCAAGGAGGATACGCAGTATTTT. This sequence encodes CASIAKEDTQYF.

V usage is TRBV6-6 and J usage is TRBJ1-4, with D perhaps TRBD1 (6 bases). Per germline, CDR1 MNHNY and CDR2 SVGAGI (reference sequence). V lost 4 bases to trimming and J lost 5 bases, with 17 bases between them. The CDR3 sequence is 16 residues long. The CDR3 sequence: CASSSQQGIANEKLFF. The DNA of the CDR3 is TGTGCCAGCAGTTCACAACAGGGTATAGCAAATGAAAAACTGTTTTTT.

CDR3 coding DNA: TGTGCCAGCAGCTCCGACCCTAATGAAAAACTGTTTTTT. Its protein is CASSSDPNEKLFF. The V call is TRBV7-9, the J call TRBJ1-4; no clear D gene. Trimming cost V 4 bases and J 3 bases, with 6 bases left between them. This CDR3 is built from 13 residues. The germline gives CDR1 SEHNR, CDR2 FQNEAQ (reference sequence).

This clone came up once. The genes are TRBV25-1 and TRBJ2-7, with D uncertain. Trimming removed 3 bases from V and 0 bases from J, with 9 bases in between. This CDR3 spans 14 amino acids. Germline V gene sequence: CDR1 MGHDK, CDR2 SYGVNS. The CDR3 region is CASSDGGISYEQYF. As DNA, the CDR3 is TGTGCCAGCAGTGACGGCGGAATCTCCTACGAGCAGTACTTC.

The chain employs TRBV27 and TRBJ2-7, with TRBD1 identical over 7 bases. Trimming at V came to 5 bases and at J to 2 bases, leaving 9 bases not matched to a gene. This CDR3 spans 15 amino acids. CDR1 is MNHEY and CDR2 is SMNVEV in the germline V gene (reference sequence). In DNA, the CDR3 is TGTGCCAGCAGTCTCATCGCCCAGGGGGCCTACGAGCAGTACTTC. Its protein is CASSLIAQGAYEQYF.

In DNA form, the CDR3 reads TGCGCCAGCAGCCACCCGGGACAGGGTCAAGAGACCCAGTACTTC. Translation gives CASSHPGQGQETQYF. This chain uses TRBV4-1 with TRBJ2-5; 9 bases map to TRBD1. V gave up 3 bases and J gave up 2 bases; unmatched junction bases: 4. Germline assignment: CDR1 MGHRA and CDR2 YSYEKL. CDR3 length: 15 residues.

This clone was seen a few times. The CDR3 protein is CASSWGTAGQPQHF. In nucleotides, the CDR3 is TGTGCCAGCAGTTGGGGGACTGCGGGTCAGCCCCAGCATTTT. V usage is TRBV27 and J usage is TRBJ1-5, with a possible D match to TRBD1 (5 bases). CDR3 size: 14 residues. Germline V gives CDR1 MNHEY, CDR2 SMNVEV (reference sequence). Trimming pared 4 bases from V and 6 bases from J, leaving 13 bases between.

The chain recombines TRBV19 with TRBJ1-1; TRBD1 matches at 9 bases. The CDR3 length is 13 residues. The germline V gene has CDR1 LNHDA and CDR2 SQIVND (reference sequence). Trimming removed 3 bases from V and 6 bases from J; junction bases left unmatched: 2. The CDR3 DNA reads TGTGCCAGTAGTATTAACAGGGGGCCTGAAGCTTTCTTT. Translation: CASSINRGPEAFF.

V gene TRBV25-1 combines with J gene TRBJ1-4; 9 bases agree with TRBD1. V lost 2 bases to trimming and J lost 11 bases; unmatched junction nucleotides: 6. The CDR3 is 14 residues long. Germline V lookup: CDR1 MGHDK, CDR2 SYGVNS. The CDR3 sequence: CASSETGGWVKLFF. CDR3 coding DNA: TGTGCCAGCAGTGAAACAGGGGGCTGGGTGAAACTGTTTTTT.

The chain is built from TRBV27 and TRBJ2-7; weak D call: TRBD2 (6 bases). Trimming took 4 bases from V and 5 from J, leaving 12 bases between them. The CDR3 consists of 13 residues. Germline V gene sequence: CDR1 MNHEY, CDR2 SMNVEV (reference sequence). As DNA, the CDR3 is TGTGCCAGCAGTTCCGGGGGAGGCAACGAGCAGTACTTC. Encoded protein: CASSSGGGNEQYF.